The 16 T cell receptor beta chains below come from one sample, sequenced in a study of CD8 T cells in ankylosing spondylitis. TCRdb redid the calling of the 5' RACE reads with MiXCR, one entry per CDR3 protein. In the table there are approximately 220,000 distinct CDR3 sequences, around 24% of which are singletons. The sequenced sample was blood, either unsorted or a sorted T cell fraction (not recorded which). These TCRs come from a male donor with ankylosing spondylitis or in good health (not recorded which).

This clonotype appeared many times. In nucleotides, the CDR3 is TGCAGCGTTGACGACACTGAAGCTTTCTTT. Its protein is CSVDDTEAFF. This chain connects TRBV29-1 to TRBJ1-1; the D is unclear. Between the trimmed V and J ends, which lost 3 bases and 3 bases, there was a span of 2 bases. The CDR3 loop spans 10 amino acids. Germline V gives CDR1 SQVTM, CDR2 ANQGSEA.

This clonotype was recorded many times. This chain connects TRBV6-1 to TRBJ1-5; D is perhaps TRBD1 (6 bases). Germline CDR1 reads MNHNS; CDR2 reads SASEGT. V was trimmed by 6 bases and J by 3 bases, leaving 12 bases between them. CDR3 size: 14 residues. The CDR3 coding sequence is TGTGCCAGCAGCCAGGACAGCAACAATCAGCCCCAGCATTTT. It is translated as CASSQDSNNQPQHF.

The chain links TRBV20-1 to TRBJ1-1; 7 nucleotides line up with TRBD1. With V trimmed by 1 base and J by 10 bases, 12 bases remained unmatched. Germline CDR1 is DFQATT and CDR2 is SNEGSKA (reference sequence). CDR3 length: 14 residues. The CDR3 DNA is TGCAGTGCTAGAGGCCAGTACAGGGGAGGAGTAGCTTTCTTT. Its protein is CSARGQYRGGVAFF.

The gene calls are TRBV29-1 and TRBJ1-1; D ambiguous. The CDR3 spans 13 residues. Germline CDR1 is SQVTM and CDR2 is ANQGSEA. Trimming took 4 bases from V and 0 from J, leaving 9 bases between them. The CDR3 nucleotides read TGCAGCGTTGCTTTACAGATGAACACTGAAGCTTTCTTT. Protein: CSVALQMNTEAFF. The full variable domain, its missing parts supplied by reference TRBV29-1 and TRBJ1-1, is SAVISQKPSRDICQRGTSLTIQCQVDSQVTMMFWYRQQPGQSLTLIATANQGSEATYESGFVIDKFPISRPNLTFSTLTVSNMSPEDSSIYLCSVALQMNTEAFFGQGTRLTVV.

This clonotype has at least ten counts. The V and J genes are TRBV4-2 and TRBJ1-3; TRBD1 might be the D (5 bases). This CDR3 comprises 18 residues. The V gene lost 0 bases and the J gene lost 0 bases, with 15 bases spanning the gap. Germline lookup yields CDR1 LGHNA and CDR2 YNFKEQ. CDR3 residues: CASSQDYPYRSSGNTIYF. The DNA for the CDR3 is TGTGCCAGCAGCCAAGATTACCCATACAGGAGCTCTGGAAACACCATATATTTT.

This sequence joins TRBV18 and TRBJ1-1, with 7 nucleotides matching TRBD1. Looked up from germline, CDR1 is KGHSH and CDR2 is LQKENI. V lost 8 bases, J lost 3 bases, and 6 bases stayed unmatched. CDR3 size: 13 residues. The CDR3, as DNA: TGTGCCAGCGCCAACAGGGGAGACACTGAAGCTTTCTTT. Amino acids: CASANRGDTEAFF.

This clonotype was counted many times. The chain uses TRBV7-6 and TRBJ2-5; D is unclear. With 7 bases removed from V and 2 bases from J, the gap between germline ends came to 8 bases. This CDR3 has 12 amino acids. In germline, CDR1 is SGHVS, CDR2 FNYEAQ. The CDR3 sequence: CASTPWQETQYF. The CDR3 DNA reads TGTGCCAGCACCCCGTGGCAAGAGACCCAGTACTTC.

The chain carries TRBV6-4 and TRBJ2-7; 7 bases map to TRBD2. CDR1 is MRHNA and CDR2 is SNTAGT in the germline V gene. V trimming: 6 bases; J trimming: 0 bases; junction bases outside the gene matches: 20. This CDR3 has 19 residues. CDR3 residues: CASRTAAGASRKNSYEQYF. DNA for the CDR3: TGTGCCAGCAGGACCGCGGCGGGAGCTAGTAGGAAAAACTCCTACGAGCAGTACTTC.

This clonotype was seen ten or more times. The CDR3 protein is CASKTTGVGELFF. The CDR3 DNA sequence: TGCGCCAGCAAAACGACAGGGGTCGGGGAGCTGTTTTTT. V gene TRBV10-2 combines with J gene TRBJ2-2; 8 nucleotides match TRBD1. Germline CDR1 reads WSHSY; CDR2 reads SAAADI. This CDR3 is built from 13 residues. After removal of 7 bases from V and 7 bases from J, the junction contained 5 bases not matched to a gene.

This clonotype has ten or more counts. This chain uses TRBV6-2 or TRBV6-3 with TRBJ2-3, with 8 nucleotides matching TRBD2. Germline assignment: CDR1 MNHEY and CDR2 SVGEGT. The trim removed 4 bases at V and 5 bases at J, leaving 5 bases unmatched. This CDR3 region has 14 residues. The DNA of the CDR3 is TGTGCCAGCAGTTCCTTGCGGGAGGTAGATACGCAGTATTTT. Protein product: CASSSLREVDTQYF.

Only a few counts were recorded for this clonotype. The chain links TRBV5-6 to TRBJ2-3; TRBD2 matches 11 bases. After removal of 1 base from V and 2 bases from J, the junction contained 6 bases not matched to a gene. CDR3 size: 17 residues. In germline, CDR1 is SGHDT, CDR2 YYEEEE. CDR3 residues: CASSLYTSGSYTDTQYF. The CDR3 DNA reads as TGTGCCAGCAGCTTGTATACTAGCGGGAGCTACACAGATACGCAGTATTTT.

V usage is TRBV27 and J usage is TRBJ2-1; 8 nucleotides agree with TRBD2. This CDR3 contains 15 residues. Looked up from germline, CDR1 is MNHEY and CDR2 is SMNVEV (reference sequence). The V and J ends lost 5 bases and 5 bases, in that order; junction bases with no gene match: 8. CDR3 loop: CASSPRTSLHNEQFF. CDR3 DNA sequence: TGTGCCAGCAGTCCGAGGACTAGCTTACACAATGAGCAGTTCTTC.

For the CDR3, the DNA is TGTGCCAGCAGCTTGGTAGACAGGACAAGGGGGCCCCAGCATTTT. Protein: CASSLVDRTRGPQHF. The V call is TRBV5-8, the J call TRBJ1-5; possible D gene TRBD1, 6 bases. In germline, CDR1 is SGHTS, CDR2 YDEGEE. This CDR3 spans 15 amino acids. The V gene lost 0 bases and the J gene lost 9 bases, with 16 bases spanning the gap.

This clonotype was detected a few times. The rearrangement uses TRBV20-1 and TRBJ1-2; 9 bases are shared with TRBD1. Germline values: CDR1 DFQATT, CDR2 SNEGSKA (reference sequence). The CDR3 sequence is 14 residues long. Unmatched junction bases numbered 10, after V lost 6 bases and J lost 5 bases. This chain's CDR3 is CSARPPDRGYGYTF. The DNA for the CDR3 is TGCAGTGCCCGCCCCCCGGACAGGGGATATGGCTACACCTTC.

This clonotype was observed many times. This chain uses TRBV5-1 with TRBJ2-1, with 14 positions matching TRBD2. This CDR3 has 17 residues. The V segment lost 4 bases and the J segment 8 bases; nucleotides outside the gene matches: 11. Germline lookup yields CDR1 SGHRS and CDR2 YFSETQ. Here the CDR3 reads CASSQGLAGDRKDEQFF. CDR3 in DNA: TGCGCCAGCAGCCAGGGACTAGCGGGAGACAGAAAAGATGAGCAGTTCTTC.

This clonotype was found many times. This sequence joins TRBV20-1 and TRBJ2-1; D possibly uses TRBD1 or TRBD2 (5 bases each). Germline assignment: CDR1 DFQATT and CDR2 SNEGSKA (reference sequence). V lost 6 bases, J lost 0 bases, and 12 bases lay in between. There are 14 residues in the CDR3. CDR3 amino acids: CSARDAGSYNEQFF. The CDR3 bases are TGCAGTGCGAGGGACGCGGGCTCCTACAATGAGCAGTTCTTC.